This TCR beta chain was observed in a study of blood T cell repertoires in COVID-19. The V gene's germline CDR1 is SGHVS and CDR2 FNYEAQ. The CDR3 runs to 16 residues. Trimming cost V 5 bases and J 6 bases; bases outside gene matches: 8. Sequencing used immunoSEQ multiplex PCR; TCRdb keeps in-frame clones, though not all of them. The sample lists 30,000 to 35,000 clones, around 84% seen once, with around 15% in the top ten. Sequences were obtained from peripheral blood. The TCR originated in a human donor with acute or convalescent COVID-19. The donor label of this sample is uncertain. This rearrangement joins TRBV7-6 to TRBJ2-1, with 12 positions matching TRBD2. The CDR3 nucleotides are TGTGCCAGCAGCGGACGACTAGCGGGGGAGCCCAATGAGCAGTTCTTC. Protein sequence: CASSGRLAGEPNEQFF.